The 20 T cell receptor beta chains given below trace back to one sample, sequenced in a study of cytomegalovirus exposure and HLA in healthy donors. PCR primers comprised 60 Vbeta and 13 Jbeta primers. Clones were read by immunoSEQ multiplex PCR, and TCRdb kept only the in-frame ones, dropping some. Here the sample table reports some 40,000 clones. Sample: PBMCs. The receptor set was obtained from a male donor in good health and CMV-seronegative.

The chain links TRBV21-1 to TRBJ1-6; no check of the table's D call, TRBD1, against the DNA was made. TRBV21-1 is a pseudogene segment. CDR3 length: 12 amino acids. This CDR3 reads CASRSRVSPLHF. The CDR3 DNA reads as TGTGCCAGCAGGTCCAGGGTTTCACCCCTCCACTTT.

The gene calls are TRBV5-1 and TRBJ1-3; D is ambiguous. Deletions cut 4 bases from V and 0 bases from J, with 17 bases between. Germline V gene lookup returns CDR1 SGHRS and CDR2 YFSETQ. The CDR3 is made up of 17 amino acids. CDR3 bases: TGCGCCAGCAGCGTGTGGGCCGCGAGCACCTCTGGAAACACCATATATTTT. Encoded protein: CASSVWAASTSGNTIYF. Drawing the rest from reference TRBV5-1 and TRBJ1-3, the complete variable domain is KAGVTQTPRYLIKTRGQQVTLSCSPISGHRSVSWYQQTPGQGLQFLFEYFSETQRNKGNFPGRFSGRQFSNSRSEMNVSTLELGDSALYLCASSVWAASTSGNTIYFGEGSWLTVV.

V usage is TRBV19 and J usage is TRBJ1-4, with TRBD1 matching over 7 bases. This CDR3 contains 13 residues. Per germline, CDR1 LNHDA and CDR2 SQIVND (reference sequence). Trimming removed 9 bases from V and 4 bases from J; junction bases left unmatched: 5. In DNA, the CDR3 is TGTGCCAGCCACAGGGGTTATAATGAAAAACTGTTTTTT. Residues: CASHRGYNEKLFF.

V is TRBV2 and J is TRBJ1-5; no clear D gene. Germline values: CDR1 SNHLY, CDR2 FYNNEI. The CDR3 spans 14 residues. V was trimmed by 4 bases and J by 0 bases, leaving 7 bases between them. CDR3 sequence (DNA): TGTGCCAGCAGTGGAGGGTATAGCAATCAGCCCCAGCATTTT. Protein product: CASSGGYSNQPQHF. The full variable domain, with the rest looked up from reference TRBV2 and TRBJ1-5, is EPEVTQTPSHQVTQMGQEVILRCVPISNHLYFYWYRQILGQKVEFLVSFYNNEISEKSEIFDDQFSVERPDGSNFTLKIRSTKLEDSAMYFCASSGGYSNQPQHFGDGTRLSIL.

CDR3 coding DNA: TGCGCCAGCAGCTTGGATCCAGGGGACAATGAGCAGTTCTTC. Translating gives CASSLDPGDNEQFF. This rearrangement joins TRBV5-1 to TRBJ2-1; a weak D match, TRBD1 (6 bases). CDR3 length: 14 amino acids. Trimming left V 0 bases short and J 5 bases short, with 9 bases between. Looked up from germline, CDR1 is SGHRS and CDR2 is YFSETQ. Variable domain in full (rest from reference TRBV5-1 and TRBJ2-1): KAGVTQTPRYLIKTRGQQVTLSCSPISGHRSVSWYQQTPGQGLQFLFEYFSETQRNKGNFPGRFSGRQFSNSRSEMNVSTLELGDSALYLCASSLDPGDNEQFFGPGTRLTVL.

The V call is TRBV25-1, the J call TRBJ2-7; D call uncertain. The CDR3 spans 13 residues. Germline values: CDR1 MGHDK, CDR2 SYGVNS. Trimming removed 6 bases from V and 5 bases from J, with 14 bases in between. DNA of the CDR3: TGTGCCAGCAGAGATTGGAGCGAGGACGAGCAGTACTTC. Its translation is CASRDWSEDEQYF.

V gene TRBV9 combines with J gene TRBJ2-3; the D is unclear. The CDR3 totals 15 residues. Germline values: CDR1 SGDLS, CDR2 YYNGEE. Trimming pared 2 bases from V and 3 bases from J, leaving 13 bases between. The DNA for the CDR3 is TGTGCCAGCAGCGTTAGTATGGGCAGAACAGATACGCAGTATTTT. This codes for CASSVSMGRTDTQYF.

The chain joins TRBV9 to TRBJ2-1; maybe TRBD1 (6 bases). Germline loops: CDR1 SGDLS, CDR2 YYNGEE. Trimming removed 4 bases at V and 9 bases at J, with 17 bases between. The CDR3 covers 14 residues. DNA for the CDR3: TGTGCCAGCAGCACGGAAGACAGGAGGCTTGAGCAGTTCTTC. Amino acids: CASSTEDRRLEQFF.

This chain joins TRBV5-6 and TRBJ1-2; no clear D. Germline-derived CDR1 and CDR2 are SGHDT and YYEEEE. The CDR3 is made up of 13 amino acids. V was cut by 0 bases and J by 4 bases, with 7 bases left in between. The CDR3 coding sequence is TGTGCCAGCAGCTTGGAACAGCTCTATGGCTACACCTTC. Its translation: CASSLEQLYGYTF.

The CDR3 reads CASSEGGQGRGEKLFF. CDR3 DNA: TGTGCCAGCAGTGAGGGCGGACAGGGTCGTGGCGAAAAACTGTTTTTT. The chain employs TRBV6-1 and TRBJ1-4; 8 bases are a match to TRBD1. The CDR3 length is 16 residues. Germline-derived CDR1 and CDR2 are MNHNS and SASEGT. With 3 bases clipped from V and 8 bases from J, the junction kept 11 bases outside the gene matches.

The chain combines TRBV7-9 with TRBJ2-2; TRBD2 is a possible D gene (6 bases). The CDR3 contains 14 residues. The V gene's germline CDR1 is SEHNR and CDR2 FQNEAQ (reference sequence). Trimming took 8 bases from V and 0 from J, leaving 10 bases between them. The CDR3 nucleotides read TGTGCCAGCCGGGGGTCAACGAACACCGGGGAGCTGTTTTTT. Translating gives CASRGSTNTGELFF. Looking up the rest from reference TRBV7-9 and TRBJ2-2 gives the full variable domain: DTGVSQNPRHKITKRGQNVTFRCDPISEHNRLYWYRQTLGQGPEFLTYFQNEAQLEKSRLLSDRFSAERPKGSFSTLEIQRTEQGDSAMYLCASRGSTNTGELFFGEGSRLTVL.

This chain uses TRBV2 with TRBJ2-7, with D maybe TRBD2 (6 bases). Germline CDR1 is SNHLY and CDR2 is FYNNEI. V lost 8 bases and J 4 bases, leaving 12 bases between the germline ends. This CDR3 contains 12 residues. CDR3 sequence: CASDLGGYEQYF. CDR3 coding DNA: TGTGCCAGCGATCTTGGGGGGTACGAGCAGTACTTC.

CDR3 residues: CASSIRREQYF. In nucleotides, the CDR3 is TGTGCCAGCAGCATCCGTCGCGAGCAGTACTTC. V usage is TRBV5-6 and J usage is TRBJ2-7, with D hard to call. Germline V gene sequence: CDR1 SGHDT, CDR2 YYEEEE. V was shortened by 4 bases and J by 6 bases, with 8 bases between the two germline ends. The CDR3 consists of 11 residues.

The J gene is TRBJ1-1, the V gene TRBV5-1; no firm D call. In germline, CDR1 is SGHRS, CDR2 YFSETQ. Trimming took off 1 base at V and 0 bases at J, with 7 bases between the two ends. CDR3 size: 14 residues. The CDR3 region is CASSLSTLNTEAFF. CDR3 coding DNA: TGCGCCAGCAGCTTGTCAACTTTGAACACTGAAGCTTTCTTT.

Details on this clone: One junction end does not reproduce the germline sequence, and a read error may be involved. The same CDR3 also results from other DNA sequences found in this sample. The V call is TRBV30, the J call TRBJ1-6; 7 bases map to TRBD1. CDR1 is GTSNPN, CDR2 SVGIG, per germline (reference sequence). This CDR3 region has 17 residues. CDR3 amino acids: CAWSSSAGGSYNSPLHF. Here the CDR3 DNA reads TGTGCTTGGAGTTCTTCCGCAGGGGGCTCCTATAATTCACCCCTCCACTTT.

This chain joins TRBV6-5 and TRBJ2-7; TRBD2 might be the D (5 bases). The germline CDR1 and CDR2 sequences are MNHEY and SVGAGI. Trimming removed 6 bases at V and 0 bases at J, with 9 bases between. This CDR3 region has 13 residues. DNA of the CDR3: TGTGCCAGCAGCCTGGGGAGCTCCTACGAGCAGTACTTC. Its protein product is CASSLGSSYEQYF.

The CDR3: CAWSGQRTDTQYF. The CDR3 nucleotides read TGTGCCTGGAGTGGTCAACGGACAGATACGCAGTATTTT. The chain combines TRBV30 with TRBJ2-3; D not resolved. CDR1 and CDR2 (germline): GTSNPN, SVGIG (reference sequence). The CDR3 covers 13 residues. Trimming stripped 1 base from V and 3 bases from J, with 8 bases between.

The chain couples TRBV29-1 to TRBJ1-1, with TRBD1 identical over 8 bases. Trimming at V came to 0 bases and at J to 4 bases, leaving 4 bases not matched to a gene. This CDR3 region has 14 residues. Per the germline V gene, CDR1 is SQVTM and CDR2 is ANQGSEA. The CDR3 region has the DNA TGCAGCGTTGAAGAAGGGACAGGAGGCACTGAAGCTTTCTTT. The encoded protein is CSVEEGTGGTEAFF.

The chain has TRBV11-2 and TRBJ2-3; TRBD2 aligns across 16 bases. V lost 6 bases, J lost 7 bases, and 4 bases stayed unmatched. The CDR3 length is 15 residues. Per the germline V gene, CDR1 is SGHAT and CDR2 is FQNNGV. CDR3 region: CASRPGLAGGNTQYF. As DNA, the CDR3 is TGTGCCAGCAGACCGGGACTAGCGGGGGGGAATACGCAGTATTTT. Supplemented by reference TRBV11-2 and TRBJ2-3, the full variable domain reads EAGVAQSPRYKIIEKRQSVAFWCNPISGHATLYWYQQILGQGPKLLIQFQNNGVVDDSQLPKDRFSAERLKGVDSTLKIQPAKLEDSAVYLCASRPGLAGGNTQYFGPGTRLTVL.

The chain carries TRBV2 and TRBJ1-1, with 9 bases that match TRBD1. V lost 6 bases, J lost 4 bases, and 6 bases stayed unmatched. The CDR3 is made up of 14 amino acids. Germline CDR1 and CDR2: SNHLY and FYNNEI. The CDR3 region has the DNA TGTGCCAGCAGCTACAGGGGGCTGGGCACTGAAGCTTTCTTT. The encoded protein is CASSYRGLGTEAFF.